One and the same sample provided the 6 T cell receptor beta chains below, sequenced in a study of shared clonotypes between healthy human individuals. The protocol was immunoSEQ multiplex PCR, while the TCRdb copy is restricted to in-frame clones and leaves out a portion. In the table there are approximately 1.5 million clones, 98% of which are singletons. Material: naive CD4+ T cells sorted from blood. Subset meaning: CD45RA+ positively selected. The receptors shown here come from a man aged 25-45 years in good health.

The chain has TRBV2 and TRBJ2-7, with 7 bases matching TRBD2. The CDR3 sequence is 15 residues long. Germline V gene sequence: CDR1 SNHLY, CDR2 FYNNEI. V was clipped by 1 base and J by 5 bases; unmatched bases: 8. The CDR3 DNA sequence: TGTGCCAGCAGTGAAGTTGGACTAGTCATTGACGAGCAGTACTTC. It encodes CASSEVGLVIDEQYF.

The CDR3 here is CASSIRPPYEQYF. CDR3 nucleotides: TGTGCCAGCAGTATCAGACCTCCATACGAGCAGTACTTC. The chain is built from TRBV28 and TRBJ2-7, with no clear D. Germline CDR1 and CDR2: MDHEN and SYDVKM. Deletions cut 5 bases from V and 4 bases from J, with 12 bases between. The CDR3 is 13 residues long. The complete variable domain, with remaining parts taken from reference TRBV28 and TRBJ2-7, reads DVKVTQSSRYLVKRTGEKVFLECVQDMDHENMFWYRQDPGLGLRLIYFSYDVKMKEKGDIPEGYSVSREKKERFSLILESASTNQTSMYLCASSIRPPYEQYFGPGTRLTVT.

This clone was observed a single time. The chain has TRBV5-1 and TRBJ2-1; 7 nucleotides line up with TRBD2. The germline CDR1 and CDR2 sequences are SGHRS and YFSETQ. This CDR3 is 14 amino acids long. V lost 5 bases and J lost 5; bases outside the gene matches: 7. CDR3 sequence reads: CASRAGTTNNEQFF. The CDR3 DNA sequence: TGCGCCAGCAGGGCCGGGACTACAAACAATGAGCAGTTCTTC.

The CDR3 DNA is TGTGCCAGCAGCGCGGGCAGGGGGCAGTTCTTC. Its translation is CASSAGRGQFF. J is TRBJ2-1 and V is TRBV5-4, with a possible D match to TRBD1 (6 bases). CDR3 length: 11 amino acids. V was shortened by 4 bases and J by 12 bases, with 11 bases between the two germline ends. Germline V gene lookup returns CDR1 SGHNT and CDR2 YYREEE (reference sequence).

This CDR3 is CASSRSTRVGAAANTGELFF. CDR3 bases: TGTGCCAGCAGCCGTTCTACCAGGGTTGGGGCAGCGGCAAACACCGGGGAGCTGTTTTTT. This chain uses TRBV5-5 with TRBJ2-2; D tentatively fits TRBD1 or TRBD2 (5 bases each). Trimming took off 4 bases at V and 2 bases at J, with 27 bases between the two ends. The CDR3 contains 20 residues. Germline CDR1 SGHKS, CDR2 YYEKEE (reference sequence).

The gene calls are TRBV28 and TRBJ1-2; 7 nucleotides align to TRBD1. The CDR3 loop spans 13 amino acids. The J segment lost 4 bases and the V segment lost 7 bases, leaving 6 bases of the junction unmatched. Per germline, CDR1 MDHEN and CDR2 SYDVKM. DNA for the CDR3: TGTGCCAGCATTCCGACAGGGTTCTATGGCTACACCTTC. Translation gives CASIPTGFYGYTF.